These 22 T cell receptor beta chains were all obtained from the same sample, sequenced in a study of lung T cells in sarcoidosis with Löfgren's syndrome. TCRdb re-called the reads with MiXCR, one entry per CDR3 protein. The profile shows approximately 20,000 distinct CDR3 sequences, around a fifth of them singletons. Sequenced material: CD4+ T cells from bronchoalveolar lavage. The receptors derive from a human donor with sarcoidosis (Löfgren's syndrome or another form), or a control subject (not recorded which).

This clonotype was recorded a few times. This chain connects TRBV29-1 to TRBJ2-7, with 11 nucleotides matching TRBD2. The CDR3 sequence is 16 residues long. J lost 0 bases, V lost 4 bases, and 8 bases had no gene match. CDR1 is SQVTM, CDR2 ANQGSEA, per germline. CDR3 sequence reads: CSVARTSGPYSYEQYF. The CDR3, as DNA: TGCAGCGTTGCCAGGACTAGCGGGCCTTACTCCTACGAGCAGTACTTC.

This sequence joins TRBV30 and TRBJ1-1; D not certain. CDR1 is GTSNPN, CDR2 SVGIG, per germline (reference sequence). This CDR3 has 13 amino acids. V lost 3 bases and J 0 bases, leaving 8 bases between the germline ends. The CDR3 coding sequence is TGTGCCTGGAGCCGCAGTATGAACACTGAAGCTTTCTTT. This gives the protein CAWSRSMNTEAFF.

This clonotype showed up many times. The chain employs TRBV7-3 and TRBJ2-3; TRBD2 matches 11 bases. V dropped 5 bases and J dropped 4; count of bases not matched to a gene: 5. From germline, CDR1 is SGHTA and CDR2 FQGTGA. The CDR3 loop spans 15 amino acids. DNA of the CDR3: TGTGCCAGCAGCACCCTAGCGGGAGGAGCAGATACGCAGTATTTT. It codes for CASSTLAGGADTQYF.

In its sample, this clonotype is medium-sized. The V and J genes are TRBV28 and TRBJ2-7; the match to TRBD1 covers 7 bases. CDR3 length: 14 residues. V was clipped by 6 bases and J by 5 bases; unmatched bases: 10. The germline CDR1 and CDR2 sequences are MDHEN and SYDVKM. The CDR3 region has the DNA TGTGCCAGCAGGCCCGCCGACAGGGTCGACGAGCAGTACTTC. It translates to CASRPADRVDEQYF.

In its sample, this clonotype was seen many times. The J gene is TRBJ2-2, the V gene TRBV7-2; 9 positions match TRBD2. The V gene end was trimmed by 5 bases and the J gene end by 2 bases; junction bases not matched to a gene: 9. The CDR3 covers 17 residues. CDR1 and CDR2 (germline): SGHTA, FQGNSA. The CDR3 DNA follows: TGTGCCAGCAGCCCCTCCGGCGGGAGGGTCAACACCGGGGAGCTGTTTTTT. This translates into CASSPSGGRVNTGELFF.

Concerning this clonotype: A much more abundant neighbour one base away suggests this may be a read error. The CDR3 nucleotides read TGTGCCAGCAGTTTTAGGGGATGCGGCTACACCTTC. Translating it yields CASSFRGCGYTF. The chain recombines TRBV28 with TRBJ1-2, with D possibly being TRBD1 (5 bases). The CDR3 totals 12 residues. CDR1 is MDHEN, CDR2 SYDVKM, per germline. The V end was cut by 3 bases, the J end by 8 bases, with 10 bases between.

This clonotype was recorded many times. V is TRBV20-1 and J is TRBJ2-2; weak D call: TRBD1 (5 bases). This CDR3 is 13 amino acids long. The germline V gene has CDR1 DFQATT and CDR2 SNEGSKA (reference sequence). Trimming removed 2 bases at V and 7 bases at J, with 11 bases between. The CDR3 sequence is CSARTRGSGELFF. The CDR3 nucleotides are TGCAGTGCTAGAACAAGGGGAAGCGGGGAGCTGTTTTTT.

In its sample, this clonotype is medium-sized. Here the CDR3 reads CASSLAGGPATDTQYF. CDR3 nucleotides: TGTGCCAGCAGTCTTGCGGGAGGCCCTGCGACAGATACGCAGTATTTT. The chain links TRBV28 to TRBJ2-3; 8 positions match TRBD2. Trimming removed 5 bases from V and 3 bases from J; junction bases left unmatched: 10. The germline gives CDR1 MDHEN, CDR2 SYDVKM. The CDR3 spans 16 residues.

The CDR3 region is CASSHGQTQETQYF. Written as DNA, the CDR3 is TGTGCCAGCAGCCACGGACAGACCCAAGAGACCCAGTACTTC. This chain connects TRBV6-1 to TRBJ2-5; D possibly corresponds to TRBD1 (6 bases). Trimming took 6 bases from V and 1 from J, leaving 12 bases between them. The CDR3 is 14 residues long. Germline V gives CDR1 MNHNS, CDR2 SASEGT.

There are many counts of this clonotype. The chain recombines TRBV4-2 with TRBJ1-4, with D uncertain. The V gene lost 0 bases and the J gene lost 0 bases, with 11 bases spanning the gap. The germline CDR1 and CDR2 sequences are LGHNA and YNFKEQ. CDR3 size: 17 residues. The CDR3: CASSQDRAGATNEKLFF. DNA for the CDR3: TGTGCCAGCAGCCAAGATCGGGCGGGTGCAACTAATGAAAAACTGTTTTTT.

This clonotype was detected many times. This chain joins TRBV7-9 and TRBJ1-2, with D unresolved. The V end was cut by 1 base, the J end by 4 bases, with 4 bases between. Germline loops: CDR1 SEHNR, CDR2 FQNEAQ (reference sequence). CDR3 length equals 12 residues. The CDR3, as DNA: TGTGCCAGCAGCTTAGATCCCTATGGCTACACCTTC. Its translation: CASSLDPYGYTF.

J is TRBJ1-1 and V is TRBV28, with D uncertain. There are 13 residues in the CDR3. Trimming cost V 2 bases and J 3 bases, with 7 bases left between them. Germline V lookup: CDR1 MDHEN, CDR2 SYDVKM. The CDR3 nucleotides are TGTGCCAGCAGTTTAAGAAGGGACACTGAAGCTTTCTTT. Its protein product is CASSLRRDTEAFF.

By its share, this clonotype is medium-sized. The rearrangement links TRBV15 to TRBJ2-3; 7 bases match TRBD1. Trimming removed 3 bases from V and 6 bases from J; junction bases left unmatched: 12. Per germline, CDR1 LNHNV and CDR2 YYDKDF (reference sequence). The CDR3 is 16 residues long. The CDR3 nucleotides are TGTGCCACCAGCAGTCTGACAGGGACCCGACACGATACGCAGTATTTT. It is translated as CATSSLTGTRHDTQYF.

The table lists this clonotype with many counts. The chain combines TRBV5-1 with TRBJ2-1; no clear D gene. The CDR3 loop spans 15 amino acids. The germline V gene has CDR1 SGHRS and CDR2 YFSETQ. Trimming removed 0 bases from V and 6 bases from J, with 13 bases in between. CDR3 DNA sequence: TGCGCCAGCAGCTTGGGGCAAGTACCCTTCAATGAGCAGTTCTTC. Its protein is CASSLGQVPFNEQFF.

This clonotype has at least ten counts. V usage is TRBV19 and J usage is TRBJ2-7; tentatively, D is TRBD2 (5 bases). Deletions cut 2 bases from V and 2 bases from J, with 10 bases between. This CDR3 is 14 amino acids long. CDR1 and CDR2 from the germline V gene are LNHDA and SQIVND (reference sequence). The CDR3 is CASSIRERPYEQYF. In nucleotides, the CDR3 is TGTGCCAGTAGTATAAGGGAGCGCCCCTACGAGCAGTACTTC.

As for this clonotype: This clone may be a read error of a much larger clone one base away. The chain joins TRBV20-1 to TRBJ1-4; the match to TRBD1 covers 8 bases. Germline V gene data show CDR1 as DFQATT and CDR2 as SNEGSKA (reference sequence). Germline trimming cut 1 base from V and 5 bases from J; bases unmatched to any gene: 6. The CDR3 length is 15 residues. CDR3 sequence (DNA): TGCAGTGCTAGAGTTCCCCGGACAGGGAATGAAAAACTGTTTTTT. This codes for CSARVPRTGNEKLFF.

In its sample, this clonotype was seen many times. The chain combines TRBV20-1 with TRBJ1-1; 7 positions agree with TRBD1. CDR1 and CDR2 from the germline V gene are DFQATT and SNEGSKA (reference sequence). The junction had 11 bases not matched to a gene; V was cut back by 0 bases and J by 4 bases. The CDR3 length is 16 residues. This CDR3 is CSARDSWDRYITEAFF. The CDR3 region has the DNA TGCAGTGCTAGAGATTCCTGGGACAGATATATCACTGAAGCTTTCTTT.

This clonotype is termed medium-sized. DNA of the CDR3: TGTGCCAGCAGTGAATTGTTATTCTTCTACGAGCAGTACTTC. This sequence encodes CASSELLFFYEQYF. V usage is TRBV6-1 and J usage is TRBJ2-7, with no clear D. Per germline, CDR1 MNHNS and CDR2 SASEGT. CDR3 length equals 14 residues. V lost 2 bases and J 3 bases, leaving 11 bases between the germline ends.

A few counts support this clonotype. The chain employs TRBV4-2 and TRBJ2-2; tentative D call: TRBD1 (6 bases). The CDR3 is 16 residues long. Germline values: CDR1 LGHNA, CDR2 YNFKEQ. Trimming took off 1 base at V and 1 base at J, with 10 bases between the two ends. In DNA, the CDR3 is TGTGCCAGCAGCCAAGTGGGGACATTGAACACCGGGGAGCTGTTTTTT. It is translated as CASSQVGTLNTGELFF.

Ten or more counts support this clonotype. The rearrangement joins TRBV7-2 to TRBJ2-5, with D possibly being TRBD2 (6 bases). The V and J ends lost 0 bases and 5 bases respectively, with 10 bases between them. The CDR3 spans 14 residues. Germline V gives CDR1 SGHTA, CDR2 FQGNSA. Here the CDR3 DNA reads TGTGCCAGCAGCTTAGCGCGGGACCTGGAGACCCAGTACTTC. Protein: CASSLARDLETQYF.

This clonotype was counted ten times or more. The chain employs TRBV20-1 and TRBJ1-5; no firm D call. This CDR3 region has 13 residues. Trimming removed 6 bases from V and 6 bases from J, with 15 bases in between. Germline CDR1 is DFQATT and CDR2 is SNEGSKA (reference sequence). CDR3 residues: CSAWSRLGQPQHF. In nucleotides, the CDR3 is TGCAGTGCCTGGTCCAGGCTCGGTCAGCCCCAGCATTTT.

This clonotype showed up many times. The CDR3 DNA reads TGTGCCAGCAGCCAAGAACTAGCGGGAGACGAGCAGTACTTC. Its translation: CASSQELAGDEQYF. The chain employs TRBV4-2 and TRBJ2-7, with 11 positions matching TRBD2. Germline assignment: CDR1 LGHNA and CDR2 YNFKEQ. J was trimmed by 5 bases and V by 0 bases; bases with no gene match: 0. The CDR3 extends over 14 amino acids.